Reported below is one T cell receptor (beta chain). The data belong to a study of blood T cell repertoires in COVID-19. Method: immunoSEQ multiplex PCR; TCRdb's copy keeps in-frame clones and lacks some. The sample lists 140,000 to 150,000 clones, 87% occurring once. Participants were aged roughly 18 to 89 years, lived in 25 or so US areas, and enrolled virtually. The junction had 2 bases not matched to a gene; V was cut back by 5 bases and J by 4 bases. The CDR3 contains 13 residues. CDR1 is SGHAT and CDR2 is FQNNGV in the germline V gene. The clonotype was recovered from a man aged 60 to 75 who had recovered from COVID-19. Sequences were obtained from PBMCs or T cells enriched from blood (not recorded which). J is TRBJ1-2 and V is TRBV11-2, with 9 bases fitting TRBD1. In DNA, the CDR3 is TGTGCCAGCAGCCCGGGACAGGGCTATGGCTACACCTTC. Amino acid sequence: CASSPGQGYGYTF.